This is a list of T cell receptor beta chains from one sample in a study of blood T cell repertoires in COVID-19. The repertoire was sequenced with immunoSEQ multiplex PCR; TCRdb's copy has only in-frame clones and lacks some. The repertoire holds roughly 170,000 clones, with 60% to 80% as singletons. What was sequenced was peripheral blood. The receptor source for this set is a woman in her 70s with acute or convalescent COVID-19. The CDR3 runs from the conserved cysteine through the conserved F or W. The D gene is left open where the match is weak. Clone size appears in some rows only: once, few, many, or a class for an expanded clone.

V	J	D	size	DNA	CDR3
TRBV3-1/TRBV3-2	TRBJ2-5	-	-	TGTGCCAGCAGCCAACTTCCGACAGACCAAGAGACCCAGTACTTC	CASSQLPTDQETQYF
TRBV5-1	TRBJ2-1	-	-	TGCGCCAGCAGCTCCGTATTGTCCAGGGGCGATGAGCAGTTCTTC	CASSSVLSRGDEQFF
TRBV29-1	TRBJ2-3	TRBD1	-	TGCAGCGTGGAGGGACAGGGGGCTACAGATACGCAGTATTTT	CSVEGQGATDTQYF
TRBV19	TRBJ1-5	TRBD1	once	TGTGCCAGTAGTATATACAGGGGGAGCAATCAGCCCCAGCATTTT	CASSIYRGSNQPQHF
TRBV18	TRBJ2-1	-	once	TGTGCCAGTAGGAGGGGGGGGGTCTCCTACAATGAGCAGTTCTTC	CASRRGGVSYNEQFF
TRBV5-1	TRBJ2-3	TRBD1	-	TGCGCCAGCAGCCTGGGACAGGTTCAGGGGACAGATACGCAGTATTTT	CASSLGQVQGTDTQYF
TRBV5-6	TRBJ1-5	-	-	TGTGCCAGCAGCTTAGGGGCGGGGGCCAGGAATCAGCCCCAGCATTTT	CASSLGAGARNQPQHF
TRBV7-9	TRBJ2-1	-	-	TGTGCCAGCACCCCAGACACATTCCGTTACAATGAGCAGTTCTTC	CASTPDTFRYNEQFF
TRBV6-6	TRBJ1-5	-	-	TGTGCCAGCAATATACAAGGGGGAAATCAGCCCCAGCATTTT	CASNIQGGNQPQHF
TRBV5-1	TRBJ2-7	-	-	TGCGCCAGCAGCTTAGACAGTTATGTTTACGAGCAGTACTTC	CASSLDSYVYEQYF
TRBV30	TRBJ2-7	TRBD1	-	TGTGCCGGCCGCTACGGGACAGCCGCTTCCTACGAGCAGTACTTC	CAGRYGTAASYEQYF
TRBV5-5	TRBJ2-3	TRBD2	-	TGTGCCAGCAGCTTCGACGGGAGGGCCCAAGATACGCAGTATTTT	CASSFDGRAQDTQYF
TRBV30	TRBJ1-2	TRBD1	-	TGTGCCTGGAGTCCAGGGGGCCGATCCTCTGTATCGTATGGCTACACCTTC	CAWSPGGRSSVSYGYTF